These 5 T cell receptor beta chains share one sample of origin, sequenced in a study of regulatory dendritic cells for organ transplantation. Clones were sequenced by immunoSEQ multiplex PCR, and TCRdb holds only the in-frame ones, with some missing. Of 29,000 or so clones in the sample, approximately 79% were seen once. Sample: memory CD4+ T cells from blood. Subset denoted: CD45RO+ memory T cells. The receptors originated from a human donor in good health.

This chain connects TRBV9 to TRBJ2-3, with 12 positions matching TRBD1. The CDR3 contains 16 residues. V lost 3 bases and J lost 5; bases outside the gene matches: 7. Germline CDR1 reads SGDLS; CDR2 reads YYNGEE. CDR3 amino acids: CASSGGTGGIVDTQYF. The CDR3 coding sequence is TGTGCCAGCAGCGGAGGGACAGGGGGCATTGTAGATACGCAGTATTTT.

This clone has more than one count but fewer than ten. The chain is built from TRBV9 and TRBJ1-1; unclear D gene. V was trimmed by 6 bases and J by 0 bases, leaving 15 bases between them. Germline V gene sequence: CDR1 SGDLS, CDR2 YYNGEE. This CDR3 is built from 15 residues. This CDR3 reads CASTPSTPLNTEAFF. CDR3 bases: TGTGCCAGCACCCCAAGTACACCCTTGAACACTGAAGCTTTCTTT.

The CDR3 loop is CAAGGDRWEKLFF. For the CDR3, the DNA is TGTGCCGCCGGTGGGGACAGGTGGGAAAAACTGTTTTTT. The V call is TRBV10-3, the J call TRBJ1-4, with 8 bases that match TRBD1. The trim removed 11 bases at V and 8 bases at J, leaving 10 bases unmatched. This CDR3 contains 13 residues. Germline CDR1 is ENHRY and CDR2 is SYGVKD.

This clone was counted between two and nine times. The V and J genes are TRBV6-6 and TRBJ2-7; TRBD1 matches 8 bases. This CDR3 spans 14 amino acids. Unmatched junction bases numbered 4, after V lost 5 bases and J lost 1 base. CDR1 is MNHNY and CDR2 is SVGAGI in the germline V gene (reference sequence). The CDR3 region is CASSPQGGSYEQYF. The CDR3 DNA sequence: TGTGCCAGCAGTCCACAGGGGGGTTCCTACGAGCAGTACTTC.

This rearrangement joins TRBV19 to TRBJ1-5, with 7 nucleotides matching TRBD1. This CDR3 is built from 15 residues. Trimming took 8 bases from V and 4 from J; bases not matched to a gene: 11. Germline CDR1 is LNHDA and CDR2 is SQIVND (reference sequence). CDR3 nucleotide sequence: TGTGCCAGTCACCGTAGGACAGGTAGTAATCAGCCCCAGCATTTT. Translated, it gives CASHRRTGSNQPQHF.